Presented here are 9 T cell receptor beta chains from one specimen sequenced in a study of shared clonotypes between healthy human individuals. Selected positively for CCR7 and CD45RO-negative, naive CD8 cells excluded terminally differentiated effector memory CD45RA+ cells. Using immunoSEQ multiplex PCR, the repertoire was profiled, and TCRdb retains in-frame clones only, with some absent. The sample includes around 2,000,000 clones, roughly 95% of them seen just once. The material sequenced was naive CD8+ T cells sorted from blood. The receptors come from a man younger than 30 in good health.

The genes are TRBV5-6 and TRBJ2-7; 7 bases fit TRBD2. CDR1 SGHDT and CDR2 YYEEEE come from the germline V gene. This CDR3 has 15 residues. V shed 3 bases and J 4 bases; nucleotides not matched to a gene: 10. DNA for the CDR3: TGTGCCAGCAGCTCCGGGGGGAGGGGCTGGTACGAGCAGTACTTC. It codes for CASSSGGRGWYEQYF.

The rearrangement joins TRBV7-9 to TRBJ2-2, with 9 bases that match TRBD1. The germline CDR1 and CDR2 sequences are SEHNR and FQNEAQ (reference sequence). The CDR3 length is 16 residues. V gave up 4 bases and J gave up 5 bases; unmatched junction bases: 8. Here the CDR3 reads CASSSLGQGVTGELFF. Written as DNA, the CDR3 is TGTGCCAGCAGCTCTTTGGGACAGGGAGTTACCGGGGAGCTGTTTTTT.

The chain employs TRBV28 and TRBJ2-7, with 8 positions matching TRBD1. Germline CDR1 reads MDHEN; CDR2 reads SYDVKM. The CDR3 extends over 16 amino acids. V trimming: 5 bases; J trimming: 0 bases; junction bases outside the gene matches: 9. CDR3 DNA: TGTGCCAGCAGTCCCCGGACAGGGCTGGGCTCCTACGAGCAGTACTTC. It yields the protein CASSPRTGLGSYEQYF.

The genes are TRBV6-5 and TRBJ1-1; D gene uncertain. CDR1 and CDR2 (germline): MNHEY, SVGAGI. The CDR3 length is 15 residues. V was clipped by 6 bases and J by 1 base, with 15 bases between them. In nucleotides, the CDR3 is TGTGCCAGCAGCCTCCGTGACACCCCGAACACTGAAGCTTTCTTT. Protein sequence: CASSLRDTPNTEAFF.

The chain combines TRBV10-2 with TRBJ2-7, with D unresolved. V lost 6 bases, J lost 6 bases, and 12 bases lay in between. The CDR3 sequence is 12 residues long. Germline values: CDR1 WSHSY, CDR2 SAAADI. The CDR3 region is CASSPYRAEQYF. The CDR3 DNA reads as TGCGCCAGCAGCCCCTATAGGGCCGAGCAGTACTTC.

Notes on this clone: At the DNA level, this CDR3 is encoded by other sequences in the same sample as well. V and J are TRBV28 and TRBJ2-1, with 7 bases identical to TRBD2. The germline gives CDR1 MDHEN, CDR2 SYDVKM. This CDR3 region has 14 residues. Trimming at V came to 5 bases and at J to 4 bases, leaving 5 bases not matched to a gene. The CDR3 nucleotides read TGTGCCAGCAGTCTTCCGGGGGGATACAATGAGCAGTTCTTC. This encodes CASSLPGGYNEQFF.

The genes are TRBV5-1 and TRBJ2-1; D unresolved. The length of the CDR3 is 15 residues. Germline V gene sequence: CDR1 SGHRS, CDR2 YFSETQ. With 4 bases removed from V and 0 bases from J, the gap between germline ends came to 11 bases. The CDR3 reads CASSLRHSSYNEQFF. The CDR3 nucleotides are TGCGCCAGCAGCCTTAGACACAGCTCCTACAATGAGCAGTTCTTC.

About this clone: Other DNA sequences from this sample encode an identical CDR3 as well. This chain connects TRBV28 to TRBJ2-7; 12 nucleotides agree with TRBD2. Unmatched junction bases numbered 7, after V lost 6 bases and J lost 7 bases. The CDR3 is 14 residues long. Per germline, CDR1 MDHEN and CDR2 SYDVKM. CDR3 protein: CASSLAGGPGEQYF. The CDR3 bases are TGTGCCAGCAGCCTAGCGGGGGGGCCGGGAGAGCAGTACTTC.

The genes are TRBV11-2 and TRBJ2-2; the D is unclear. V was shortened by 1 base and J by 1 base, with 10 bases between the two germline ends. CDR3 length: 16 amino acids. Germline CDR1 and CDR2: SGHAT and FQNNGV. CDR3 in amino acids: CASSLGAQMNTGELFF. The CDR3 DNA follows: TGTGCCAGCAGCTTAGGGGCCCAAATGAACACCGGGGAGCTGTTTTTT.